Described below is a single TCR beta chain sequence and its context. Methods used by the authors: Junction-only sequences without quality scores were provided by ImmunoSEQ, so filtering was different. This table comes from immunoSEQ multiplex PCR, and its TCRdb copy is limited to in-frame clones, with some not included. D and trimming come from the DNA, and the V and J calls and clone size come from that table. Here the sample spans about 2.4 million clones, 93% being singletons. This sample was included in a study of shared clonotypes between healthy human individuals. Whole-study context: Contributing individuals were a couple of females and a few males aged 18 to 49.

Germline-derived CDR1 and CDR2 are SGHNT and YYREEE (reference sequence). This CDR3 has 15 amino acids. V lost 3 bases and J lost 4, with 16 bases in between. The chain is built from TRBV5-4 and TRBJ1-1; D is unresolved. The specimen sequenced was naive CD4+ T cells from PBMCs. As for subset: CD45RA+ positively selected. The TCR sequence derives from a man aged 18 to 30 in good health. Some clones in this sample may be carry-over from other donors' samples. The DNA for the CDR3 is TGTGCCAGCAGCTCACAAGGAGGAGGGCTCACTGAAGCTTTCTTT. Translated: CASSSQGGGLTEAFF. The whole variable domain, filled in from reference TRBV5-4 and TRBJ1-1, reads ETGVTQSPTHLIKTRGQQVTLRCSSQSGHNTVSWYQQALGQGPQFIFQYYREEENGRGNFPPRFSGLQFPNYSSELNVNALELDDSALYLCASSSQGGGLTEAFFGQGTRLTVV.